Listed below are T cell receptor beta chains from one sample, sequenced in a study of blood T cell repertoires in COVID-19. Sequencing used immunoSEQ multiplex PCR; TCRdb keeps in-frame clones, though not all of them. Of around 270,000 clones listed, approximately 85% are singletons. Sequenced material: peripheral blood. The receptors originated from a human donor with COVID-19, enrolled during active disease. The donor label of this sample is uncertain. Each CDR3 is given with its conserved first and last residue. D genes are given only for firm matches. Clone size appears in some rows only: once, few, many, or a class for an expanded clone.

>TRBJ2-7|TRBV18|TRBD1|NA
CASSPGGSGQGREQYF
TGTGCCAGCTCCCCCGGGGGGTCGGGACAGGGCCGCGAGCAGTACTTC
>TRBJ2-1|TRBV9|TRBD2|NA
CASSYGGRVNEQFF
TGTGCCAGCAGCTATGGGGGGAGGGTCAATGAGCAGTTCTTC
>TRBJ1-2|TRBV6-1|TRBD1|NA
CASSEGQGIGYTF
TGTGCCAGCAGTGAGGGACAGGGTATCGGCTACACCTTC
>TRBJ1-3|TRBV9|TRBD1|NA
CASSEDRTFSGNTIYF
TGTGCCAGCAGCGAGGACAGGACGTTCTCTGGAAACACCATATATTTT
>TRBJ1-2|TRBV7-8|NA|NA
CASSLAGGRVDGYTF
TGTGCCAGCAGCCTAGCGGGCGGGAGGGTTGATGGCTACACCTTC
>TRBJ2-1|TRBV6-5|TRBD2|once
CASSYSTSGSSEQFF
TGTGCCAGCAGTTACTCGACTAGCGGGAGCTCTGAGCAGTTCTTC
>TRBJ2-7|TRBV10-3|TRBD1|NA
CAIKPGTGEVKQYF
TGTGCCATCAAACCAGGGACAGGGGAGGTTAAGCAGTACTTC
>TRBJ1-5|TRBV19|TRBD1|NA
CASTELGGRSQPQHF
TGTGCCAGTACCGAATTAGGGGGCAGGAGTCAGCCCCAGCATTTT
>TRBJ2-2|TRBV4-2|TRBD2|NA
CASSQVWLADTGELFF
TGTGCCAGCAGCCAAGTTTGGCTAGCGGACACCGGGGAGCTGTTTTTT
>TRBJ2-1|TRBV27|TRBD2|NA
CARPPGSGSYYNEQFF
TGTGCCAGGCCACCCGGGAGCGGGAGTTACTACAATGAGCAGTTCTTC
>TRBJ2-1|TRBV5-1|NA|once
CASSQPQDEQFF
TGCGCCAGCAGCCAGCCCCAGGATGAGCAGTTCTTC
>TRBJ1-1|TRBV5-6|TRBD1|NA
CASSPGTEIEAFF
TGTGCCAGCAGCCCCGGGACAGAGATAGAAGCTTTCTTT
>TRBJ2-7|TRBV23-1|NA|once
CASSLRCFYEQYF
TGCGCCAGCAGTCTCAGATGTTTCTACGAGCAGTACTTC
>TRBJ1-4|TRBV12-3/TRBV12-4|NA|NA
CASSSGVEKLFF
TGTGCCAGCAGTTCAGGGGTTGAAAAACTGTTTTTT
>TRBJ1-6|TRBV28|TRBD1|NA
CASSMQRQGRFPLHF
TGTGCCAGCAGTATGCAGAGACAGGGGCGTTTCCCCCTCCACTTT
>TRBJ2-5|TRBV3-1/TRBV3-2|TRBD2|few
CASSQGASGSPQETQYF
TGTGCCAGCAGCCAAGGGGCTAGCGGGAGCCCTCAAGAGACCCAGTACTTC
>TRBJ2-7|TRBV4-1|NA|NA
CASSQAYWSHEQYF
TGCGCCAGCAGCCAAGCATACTGGAGCCACGAGCAGTACTTC
>TRBJ1-6|TRBV4-3|NA|NA
CASSSSPRLQSPLHF
TGCGCCAGCAGCTCCTCCCCGAGGTTACAATCACCCCTCCACTTT
>TRBJ1-1|TRBV10-2|NA|NA
CASSDGGVPEAFF
TGCGCCAGCAGTGATGGCGGTGTCCCCGAAGCTTTCTTT
>TRBJ2-1|TRBV5-4|NA|NA
CASSRDSRSYNEQFF
TGTGCCAGCAGCCGGGACTCTAGATCCTACAATGAGCAGTTCTTC
>TRBJ2-1|TRBV5-1|NA|once
CASSLYDEQFF
TGCGCCAGCAGCTTATATGATGAGCAGTTCTTC
>TRBJ2-7|TRBV7-3|TRBD2|NA
CASSPGGASGLYEQYF
TGTGCCAGCAGCCCGGGGGGGGCTAGCGGGCTATACGAGCAGTACTTC
>TRBJ2-7|TRBV28|NA|NA
CASRRSGGAVYEQYF
TGTGCCAGTAGGAGGAGTGGGGGCGCGGTCTACGAGCAGTACTTC
>TRBJ2-3|TRBV6-5|TRBD2|NA
CASSSPGLAADTQYF
TGTGCCAGCAGCTCACCGGGACTAGCAGCAGATACGCAGTATTTT
>TRBJ1-2|TRBV7-2|TRBD1|NA
CASSTTGVNYGYTF
TGTGCCAGCAGCACGACAGGGGTGAACTATGGCTACACCTTC
>TRBJ2-2|TRBV5-4|NA|few
CASGLRLGGELFF
TGTGCCAGCGGACTCCGACTGGGCGGGGAGCTGTTTTTT
>TRBJ1-2|TRBV9|NA|NA
CASSVGIGQDYGYTF
TGTGCCAGCAGCGTAGGGATCGGTCAGGATTATGGCTACACCTTC
>TRBJ1-1|TRBV6-1|TRBD1|NA
CASSELWTGFRAFF
TGTGCCAGCAGTGAATTATGGACAGGTTTTCGGGCTTTCTTT
>TRBJ2-6|TRBV10-1|TRBD1|NA
CASTRQGCSGANVLTF
TGCGCCAGCACCAGACAGGGGTGCTCTGGGGCCAACGTCCTGACTTTC
>TRBJ2-7|TRBV5-5|NA|NA
CASSRVDEQYF
TGTGCCAGCAGCCGAGTGGACGAGCAGTACTTC
>TRBJ1-6|TRBV7-9|NA|NA
CASSSSLNSPLHF
TGTGCCAGCAGCTCCTCCTTAAATTCACCCCTCCACTTT
>TRBJ2-7|TRBV6-2/TRBV6-3|TRBD2|NA
CASSFRGGSSYEQYF
TGTGCCAGCAGTTTCCGGGGCGGGAGCTCCTACGAGCAGTACTTC
>TRBJ2-5|TRBV28|NA|few
CASSRPQGGETQYF
TGTGCCAGCAGCCGACCACAGGGAGGGGAGACCCAGTACTTC
>TRBJ2-3|TRBV4-1|NA|few
CASSPPIATDTQYF
TGCGCCAGCAGCCCTCCGATAGCCACAGATACGCAGTATTTT
>TRBJ1-5|TRBV18|TRBD1|once
CASSPAGGYGQPQHF
TGTGCCAGCTCACCCGCAGGGGGTTATGGTCAGCCCCAGCATTTT
>TRBJ2-7|TRBV27|TRBD2|NA
CASSPSRVRGLAGPDEQYF
TGTGCCAGCAGCCCTTCCAGGGTACGGGGACTAGCGGGGCCTGACGAGCAGTACTTC
>TRBJ2-5|TRBV7-2|TRBD2|once
CASSLVGLAEEETQYF
TGTGCCAGCAGCTTAGTGGGTCTAGCGGAGGAAGAGACCCAGTACTTC
>TRBJ1-5|TRBV19|NA|NA
CASSRQVFSNQPQHF
TGTGCCAGTAGTAGACAGGTCTTTAGCAATCAGCCCCAGCATTTT
>TRBJ2-7|TRBV11-2|NA|NA
CASSSRGGAGTPNEQYF
TGTGCCAGCAGCTCTAGGGGGGGAGCGGGAACGCCTAACGAGCAGTACTTC
>TRBJ1-5|TRBV4-1|NA|NA
CASSQALRRGVNQPQHF
TGCGCCAGCAGCCAAGCGTTACGTCGGGGGGTAAATCAGCCCCAGCATTTT
>TRBJ2-7|TRBV27|TRBD2|NA
CASGTSISYEQYF
TGTGCCAGCGGGACTAGCATTTCCTACGAGCAGTACTTC
>TRBJ2-2|TRBV19|NA|NA
CASSRLDTGELFF
TGTGCCAGTAGCAGACTTGACACCGGGGAGCTGTTTTTT
>TRBJ1-1|TRBV19|NA|NA
CASSPFLRRGGEAFF
TGTGCCAGTAGTCCGTTTTTGCGCCGAGGAGGTGAAGCTTTCTTT
>TRBJ1-5|TRBV28|NA|NA
CASSPGIPNQPQHF
TGTGCCAGCAGCCCAGGGATACCTAATCAGCCCCAGCATTTT
>TRBJ1-5|TRBV6-1|NA|NA
CASSDLAGYSNQPQHF
TGTGCCAGCAGTGACCTAGCGGGTTATAGCAATCAGCCCCAGCATTTT
>TRBJ2-7|TRBV14|TRBD2|NA
CASSSDRLAGGYEQYF
TGTGCCAGCAGCTCCGACAGACTAGCGGGAGGATACGAGCAGTACTTC
>TRBJ1-5|TRBV6-2/TRBV6-3|NA|NA
CASSFGLNQPQHF
TGTGCCAGCAGTTTTGGGCTCAATCAGCCCCAGCATTTT
>TRBJ2-3|TRBV7-3|TRBD1|NA
CASSLMGAGGADTQYF
TGTGCCAGCAGCTTAATGGGTGCAGGGGGCGCAGATACGCAGTATTTT
>TRBJ2-6|TRBV10-3|TRBD1|NA
CAIKSSKGAVSGANVLTF
TGTGCCATCAAATCCTCGAAGGGGGCGGTTTCTGGGGCCAACGTCCTGACTTTC
>TRBJ2-5|TRBV4-1|NA|NA
CASSLRGETQYF
TGCGCCAGCAGCCTAAGGGGGGAGACCCAGTACTTC
>TRBJ2-3|TRBV13|TRBD2|NA
CASSFYSGRVSSTDTQYF
TGTGCCAGCAGCTTCTATAGCGGGAGGGTTTCTAGCACAGATACGCAGTATTTT
>TRBJ1-2|TRBV28|TRBD1|NA
CASSPNRDRDGYTF
TGTGCCAGCAGCCCAAACCGGGACAGGGATGGCTACACCTTC